This T cell receptor (beta chain) was documented in a study of OX40 agonist ivuxolimab in advanced cancers. About the research overall: With a range of about 20 to 79, age averaged roughly 60 years, and nearly 85% were male.

Germline CDR1 and CDR2: MNHEY and SMNVEV (reference sequence). The V end lost 8 bases, the J end lost 3 bases, and 16 bases lay between the germline ends. This CDR3 comprises 14 residues. Sequenced by immunoSEQ multiplex PCR; TCRdb stores in-frame clones only, minus some. The sample carries 30,000 to 45,000 clones, about 70% recorded once. This clone has more than one count but fewer than ten. The receptor's source is an adult with an advanced solid tumor such as melanoma, head and neck, liver or kidney cancer. Sequenced material: CD4+ or CD8+ T cells sorted from blood, taken in a trial of the OX40 agonist ivuxolimab. This sequence joins TRBV27 and TRBJ1-2; D not resolved. The CDR3 here is CASAASGPDYGYTF. The CDR3 DNA is TGTGCCAGCGCGGCCTCCGGACCGGACTATGGCTACACCTTC.